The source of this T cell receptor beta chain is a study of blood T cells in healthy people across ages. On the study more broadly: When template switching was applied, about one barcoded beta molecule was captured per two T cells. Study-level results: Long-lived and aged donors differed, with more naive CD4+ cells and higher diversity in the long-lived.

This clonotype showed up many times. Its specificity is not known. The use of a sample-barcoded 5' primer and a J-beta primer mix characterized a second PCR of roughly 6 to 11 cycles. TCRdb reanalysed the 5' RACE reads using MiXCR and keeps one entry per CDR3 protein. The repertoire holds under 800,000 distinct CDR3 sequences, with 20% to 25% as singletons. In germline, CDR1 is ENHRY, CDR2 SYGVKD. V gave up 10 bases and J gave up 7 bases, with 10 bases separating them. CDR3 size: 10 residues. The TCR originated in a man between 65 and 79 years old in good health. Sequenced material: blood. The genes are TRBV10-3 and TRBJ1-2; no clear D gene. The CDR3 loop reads CATRETGYTF. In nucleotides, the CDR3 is TGTGCCACCCGGGAGACTGGCTACACCTTC.